This record concerns one T cell receptor beta chain sequence. The entry originates in a study of blood T cell repertoires in COVID-19. Measured with immunoSEQ multiplex PCR; TCRdb has only the in-frame clones, and not every one. The sample carries about 220,000 clones, 80% to 90% recorded once. Germline trimming cut 6 bases from V and 4 bases from J; bases unmatched to any gene: 13. This CDR3 has 15 residues. Germline CDR1 reads SGHRS; CDR2 reads YFSETQ. This sequence originates from a woman aged 18-29 years in a cohort exposed to, infected with or recovered from COVID-19 (not recorded which). The sequencing input was PBMCs or T cells enriched from blood (not recorded which). The J gene is TRBJ2-7, the V gene TRBV5-1; 7 nucleotides agree with TRBD2. CDR3 sequence (DNA): TGCGCCAGCACCCGTGAGGCGGGGGTGGATTACGAGCAGTACTTC. Residues: CASTREAGVDYEQYF.